The 26 T cell receptor beta chains reported below all come from one sample, sequenced in a study of T cell responses to AZD1222 COVID-19 vaccine. The assay was immunoSEQ multiplex PCR, and TCRdb's table has in-frame clones only and misses some. The table lists more than 150,000 clones, approximately 91% of them singletons, with 0.99% in the top ten. The source was peripheral blood, collected on day 0 of AZD1222 vaccination. These receptor sequences come from an adult in good health.

The chain recombines TRBV10-2 with TRBJ2-3, with D possibly TRBD1 on 5 matching bases. V shed 8 bases and J shed 6 bases, with 18 bases lying between them. The CDR3 extends over 14 amino acids. Looked up from germline, CDR1 is WSHSY and CDR2 is SAAADI. The CDR3 sequence: CASCGATRIDTQYF. The CDR3 bases are TGCGCCAGCTGTGGGGCAACTCGAATTGATACGCAGTATTTT.

V and J are TRBV6-1 and TRBJ2-1, with TRBD2 identical over 12 bases. CDR3 length: 19 residues. V gave up 3 bases and J gave up 0 bases; unmatched junction bases: 9. The germline V gene has CDR1 MNHNS and CDR2 SASEGT. CDR3 residues: CASSDRSASGGVSYNEQFF. Written as DNA, the CDR3 is TGTGCCAGCAGTGATCGTTCTGCTAGCGGGGGGGTCTCCTACAATGAGCAGTTCTTC.

The chain employs TRBV12-3 or TRBV12-4 and TRBJ2-7; unclear D gene. The V end was cut by 5 bases, the J end by 2 bases, with 4 bases between. The CDR3 has 11 amino acids. Here the CDR3 DNA reads TGTGCCAGCAGTATGGCCTACGAGCAGTACTTC. Amino acid sequence: CASSMAYEQYF.

V gene TRBV14 combines with J gene TRBJ1-2; D is unresolved. This CDR3 has 17 residues. V lost 1 base to trimming and J lost 0 bases, with 15 bases between them. Germline values: CDR1 SGHDN, CDR2 FVKESK. Here the CDR3 DNA reads TGTGCCAGCAGCCAAGGGGCCGTTGGGTCTACTAACTATGGCTACACCTTC. Amino acid sequence: CASSQGAVGSTNYGYTF.

This clone came up a few times. The V call is TRBV27, the J call TRBJ1-6, with D tentatively TRBD1 (5 bases). Trimming pared 6 bases from V and 8 bases from J, leaving 14 bases between. CDR1 is MNHEY, CDR2 SMNVEV, per germline (reference sequence). This CDR3 is built from 14 residues. In DNA form, the CDR3 reads TGTGCCAGCAGCCCCTGGCAGGGTTATTCACCCCTCCACTTT. It encodes CASSPWQGYSPLHF.

The chain recombines TRBV24-1 with TRBJ2-1; D may be TRBD2 (5 bases). CDR3 length equals 16 residues. Germline assignment: CDR1 KGHDR and CDR2 SFDVKD. Trimming removed 2 bases from V and 3 bases from J, with 13 bases in between. CDR3 sequence (DNA): TGTGCCACCAGTGATTCCGGGCCCAGCGGCTACAATGAGCAGTTCTTC. This gives the protein CATSDSGPSGYNEQFF.

J is TRBJ2-1 and V is TRBV4-1, with D unresolved. V was shortened by 4 bases and J by 9 bases, with 10 bases between the two germline ends. CDR3 length: 12 residues. Per the germline V gene, CDR1 is MGHRA and CDR2 is YSYEKL. The CDR3 DNA reads TGCGCCAGCAGCCTCACCTGGGGTGAGCAGTTCTTC. As protein: CASSLTWGEQFF.

The chain is built from TRBV6-1 and TRBJ2-5, with 8 nucleotides matching TRBD2. Germline lookup yields CDR1 MNHNS and CDR2 SASEGT. V lost 1 base to trimming and J lost 2 bases; unmatched junction nucleotides: 9. The CDR3 is 17 residues long. The CDR3 region is CASSEGVLGGGQETQYF. The CDR3, as DNA: TGTGCCAGCAGTGAAGGGGTTTTGGGCGGGGGGCAAGAGACCCAGTACTTC.

The chain joins TRBV7-9 to TRBJ2-5; D perhaps matches TRBD2 (6 bases). Trimming left V 0 bases short and J 3 bases short, with 11 bases between. Germline assignment: CDR1 SEHNR and CDR2 FQNEAQ (reference sequence). The CDR3 covers 15 residues. CDR3 bases: TGTGCCAGCAGCTTAGCGGGGGGAACTAAAGAGACCCAGTACTTC. Protein product: CASSLAGGTKETQYF. Looking up the rest from reference TRBV7-9 and TRBJ2-5 gives the full variable domain: DTGVSQNPRHKITKRGQNVTFRCDPISEHNRLYWYRQTLGQGPEFLTYFQNEAQLEKSRLLSDRFSAERPKGSFSTLEIQRTEQGDSAMYLCASSLAGGTKETQYFGPGTRLLVL.

The V gene is TRBV6-5, the J gene TRBJ1-5; 8 bases align to TRBD1. CDR3 length: 14 amino acids. The germline CDR1 and CDR2 sequences are MNHEY and SVGAGI. V shed 4 bases and J 7 bases; nucleotides not matched to a gene: 6. Written as DNA, the CDR3 is TGTGCCAGCAGTTCTTCAGGGGGCCAGCAGCCCCAGCATTTT. It specifies CASSSSGGQQPQHF.

About this clone itself: This sample also contains other DNA sequences that code for the same CDR3. The CDR3 DNA is TGTGCCAGCAGCCTCGGACAGGGCCTTCAGCCCCAGCATTTT. Encoded protein: CASSLGQGLQPQHF. The V gene is TRBV3-1 (or the pseudogene TRBV3-2), the J gene TRBJ1-5; 8 bases align to TRBD1. The CDR3 sequence is 14 residues long. The V gene's germline CDR1 is LGHDT and CDR2 YNNKEL (reference sequence). The junction had 5 bases not matched to a gene; V was cut back by 4 bases and J by 6 bases.

The J gene is TRBJ2-2, the V gene TRBV6-6, with TRBD2 identical over 11 bases. J gave up 6 bases and V 5 bases, and 5 bases lay outside the gene matches. Germline CDR1 and CDR2: MNHNY and SVGAGI (reference sequence). The CDR3 length is 15 residues. CDR3 DNA sequence: TGTGCCAGCAGTCCTCTAGCGGGGGGCTCCGGGGAGCTGTTTTTT. This gives the protein CASSPLAGGSGELFF.

In this sample, this clone turned up once. This chain connects TRBV3-1 (or the pseudogene TRBV3-2) to TRBJ2-3; 8 bases are shared with TRBD2. From germline, CDR1 is LGHDT and CDR2 YNNKEL (reference sequence). The CDR3 is 17 amino acids. J lost 2 bases, V lost 1 base, and 8 bases had no gene match. CDR3 sequence reads: CASSQVGRGLDTDTQYF. CDR3 coding DNA: TGTGCCAGCAGCCAAGTAGGTCGGGGACTAGACACAGATACGCAGTATTTT.

The V and J genes are TRBV6-5 and TRBJ1-2; tentatively, D is TRBD1 (6 bases). Germline values: CDR1 MNHEY, CDR2 SVGAGI. Trimming removed 6 bases from V and 3 bases from J, with 17 bases in between. There are 15 residues in the CDR3. The CDR3 DNA sequence: TGTGCCAGCAGCGAGGGGGGCGCTTCATACTATGGCTACACCTTC. Protein product: CASSEGGASYYGYTF.

The chain joins TRBV7-3 to TRBJ1-6, with 8 bases that match TRBD1. The CDR3 runs 15 residues. The J segment lost 8 bases and the V segment lost 1 base, leaving 4 bases of the junction unmatched. Germline V gene lookup returns CDR1 SGHTA and CDR2 FQGTGA. The CDR3 reads CASSLNVRGHSPLHF. DNA for the CDR3: TGTGCCAGCAGCTTAAATGTCAGGGGGCATTCACCCCTCCACTTT.

This chain links TRBV11-2 with TRBJ1-2, with TRBD1 matching over 9 bases. The CDR3 sequence is 18 residues long. Germline V gene sequence: CDR1 SGHAT, CDR2 FQNNGV. V was pared by 2 bases and J by 5 bases, with 15 bases of the junction left unmatched. The CDR3 sequence is CASSLYAPGQGFLYGYTF. DNA of the CDR3: TGTGCCAGCAGCTTATATGCCCCGGGACAGGGCTTCTTGTATGGCTACACCTTC.

This clone was recorded a few times. The chain couples TRBV3-1 (or the pseudogene TRBV3-2) to TRBJ2-1; D is perhaps TRBD2 (6 bases). Germline values: CDR1 LGHDT, CDR2 YNNKEL (reference sequence). The CDR3 is 15 amino acids. The V gene lost 7 bases and the J gene lost 4 bases, with 17 bases spanning the gap. CDR3 residues: CASTRGFDVYNEQFF. DNA of the CDR3: TGTGCCAGCACCCGGGGGTTCGACGTTTACAATGAGCAGTTCTTC.

The chain has TRBV5-4 and TRBJ2-3; possible D gene TRBD1, 5 bases. V was cut by 5 bases and J by 1 base, with 8 bases left in between. Germline V gene lookup returns CDR1 SGHNT and CDR2 YYREEE (reference sequence). CDR3 length: 13 amino acids. Here the CDR3 reads CASRPTGTDTQYF. In DNA, the CDR3 is TGTGCCAGCAGGCCGACAGGCACAGATACGCAGTATTTT.

V is TRBV7-2 and J is TRBJ2-7, with D uncertain. The germline gives CDR1 SGHTA, CDR2 FQGNSA. The CDR3 extends over 13 amino acids. V was cut by 6 bases and J by 5 bases, with 14 bases left in between. The CDR3 nucleotides read TGTGCCAGCAGTCGCGGTCCGGCCAACGAGCAGTACTTC. Residues: CASSRGPANEQYF.

The rearrangement uses TRBV27 and TRBJ2-1; D uncertain. V was trimmed by 4 bases and J by 10 bases, leaving 14 bases between them. Germline CDR1 reads MNHEY; CDR2 reads SMNVEV (reference sequence). The CDR3 contains 13 residues. The CDR3 region has the DNA TGTGCCAGCAGTTCCGGACCACCACGGGAGCAGTTCTTC. The encoded protein is CASSSGPPREQFF.

V gene TRBV6-5 combines with J gene TRBJ2-7; 7 bases match TRBD1. Germline CDR1 reads MNHEY; CDR2 reads SVGAGI. The CDR3 is made up of 13 amino acids. V dropped 5 bases and J dropped 8; count of bases not matched to a gene: 9. The CDR3 DNA follows: TGTGCCAGCAGTCAATCCGGGACAGCTAAGCAGTACTTC. Translation gives CASSQSGTAKQYF.

This clone was counted once. The V and J genes are TRBV9 and TRBJ1-5; no clear D gene. Germline V CDR1 and CDR2: SGDLS, YYNGEE. Trimming shortened V by 0 bases and J by 3 bases, and 10 bases separated the two germline ends. The CDR3 runs 15 residues. The CDR3 sequence: CASSVGGSLNQPQHF. CDR3 bases: TGTGCCAGCAGCGTAGGTGGCAGCCTCAATCAGCCCCAGCATTTT.

The chain has TRBV11-1 and TRBJ2-1; 9 nucleotides line up with TRBD2. CDR3 length equals 14 residues. Germline CDR1 is SGHAT and CDR2 is FQDESV (reference sequence). Trimming took 1 base from V and 9 from J; bases not matched to a gene: 4. The CDR3 loop reads CASSLGGGAVEQFF. For the CDR3, the DNA is TGTGCCAGCAGCTTAGGCGGGGGGGCGGTTGAGCAGTTCTTC.

This sequence joins TRBV29-1 and TRBJ1-3; D remains unclear. The V gene's germline CDR1 is SQVTM and CDR2 ANQGSEA. V was pared by 3 bases and J by 4 bases, with 13 bases between. CDR3 length equals 14 residues. The CDR3 protein is CSVEGPGPGNTIYF. DNA of the CDR3: TGCAGCGTTGAGGGCCCCGGACCGGGAAACACCATATATTTT. Supplemented by reference TRBV29-1 and TRBJ1-3, the full variable domain reads SAVISQKPSRDICQRGTSLTIQCQVDSQVTMMFWYRQQPGQSLTLIATANQGSEATYESGFVIDKFPISRPNLTFSTLTVSNMSPEDSSIYLCSVEGPGPGNTIYFGEGSWLTVV.

The sample holds one count of this clone. The genes are TRBV12-3 or TRBV12-4 and TRBJ2-1, with unresolved D. V was shortened by 3 bases and J by 10 bases, with 7 bases between the two germline ends. CDR3 size: 11 residues. DNA of the CDR3: TGTGCCAGCAGTTTTTTAGAGGAGCAGTTCTTC. Translated, it gives CASSFLEEQFF.

This rearrangement joins TRBV5-1 to TRBJ1-1, with D maybe TRBD1 (5 bases). The CDR3 is made up of 13 amino acids. The V gene's germline CDR1 is SGHRS and CDR2 YFSETQ. The germline V and J ends were trimmed by 7 bases and 1 base, with 11 bases remaining between them. CDR3 sequence reads: CASCRDRNTEAFF. DNA for the CDR3: TGCGCCAGCTGCAGGGATCGGAACACTGAAGCTTTCTTT.